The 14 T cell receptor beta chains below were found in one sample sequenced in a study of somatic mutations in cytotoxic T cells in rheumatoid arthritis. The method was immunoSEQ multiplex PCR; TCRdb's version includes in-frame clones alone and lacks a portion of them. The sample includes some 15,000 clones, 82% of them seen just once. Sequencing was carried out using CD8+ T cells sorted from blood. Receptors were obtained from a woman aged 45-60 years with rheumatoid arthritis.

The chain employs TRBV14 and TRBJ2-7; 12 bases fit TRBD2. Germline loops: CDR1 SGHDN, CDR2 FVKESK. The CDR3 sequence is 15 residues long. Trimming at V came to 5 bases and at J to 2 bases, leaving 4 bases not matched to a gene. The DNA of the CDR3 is TGTGCCAGCAGCGACAGACTAGCGGGGGCCTACGAGCAGTACTTC. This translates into CASSDRLAGAYEQYF.

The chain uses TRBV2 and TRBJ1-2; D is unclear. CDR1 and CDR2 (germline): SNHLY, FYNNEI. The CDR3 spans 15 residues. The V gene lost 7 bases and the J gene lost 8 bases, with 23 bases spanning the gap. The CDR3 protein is CASKSRAGIRGGYTF. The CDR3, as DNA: TGTGCCAGCAAGTCCCGCGCAGGCATCCGTGGCGGCTACACCTTC.

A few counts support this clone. CDR3 residues: CASSEGTGETGELFF. DNA for the CDR3: TGTGCCAGCAGTGAGGGAACAGGGGAGACCGGGGAGCTGTTTTTT. This chain uses TRBV25-1 with TRBJ2-2, with 7 positions matching TRBD1. The CDR3 has 15 amino acids. The V segment lost 3 bases and the J segment 5 bases; nucleotides outside the gene matches: 6. The V gene's germline CDR1 is MGHDK and CDR2 SYGVNS.

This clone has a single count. In DNA, the CDR3 is TGTGCCAGTAGTGCAACCGGGACAGGGGGCTACGAGCAGTACTTC. This encodes CASSATGTGGYEQYF. V usage is TRBV19 and J usage is TRBJ2-7; the match to TRBD1 covers 11 bases. V trimming: 5 bases; J trimming: 3 bases; junction bases outside the gene matches: 6. The CDR3 runs to 15 residues. Germline CDR1 and CDR2: LNHDA and SQIVND (reference sequence).

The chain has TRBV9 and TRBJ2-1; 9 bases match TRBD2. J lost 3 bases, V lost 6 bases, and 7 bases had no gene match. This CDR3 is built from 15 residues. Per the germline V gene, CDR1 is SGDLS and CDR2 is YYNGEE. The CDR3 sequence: CASTLSGSGYNEQFF. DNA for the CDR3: TGTGCCAGCACCCTTAGCGGGAGTGGCTACAATGAGCAGTTCTTC.

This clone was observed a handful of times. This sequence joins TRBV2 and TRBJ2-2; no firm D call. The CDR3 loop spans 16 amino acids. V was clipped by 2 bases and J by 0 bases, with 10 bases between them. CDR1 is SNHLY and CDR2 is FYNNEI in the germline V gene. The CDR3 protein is CASSEWAGSNTGELFF. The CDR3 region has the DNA TGTGCCAGCAGTGAATGGGCAGGCTCGAACACCGGGGAGCTGTTTTTT.

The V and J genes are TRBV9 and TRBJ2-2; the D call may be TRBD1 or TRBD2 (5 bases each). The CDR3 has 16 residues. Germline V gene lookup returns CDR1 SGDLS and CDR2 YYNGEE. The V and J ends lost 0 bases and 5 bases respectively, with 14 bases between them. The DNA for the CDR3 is TGTGCCAGCAGCGTAGCAGGGAGTGGTGGTACCGGGGAGCTGTTTTTT. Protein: CASSVAGSGGTGELFF.

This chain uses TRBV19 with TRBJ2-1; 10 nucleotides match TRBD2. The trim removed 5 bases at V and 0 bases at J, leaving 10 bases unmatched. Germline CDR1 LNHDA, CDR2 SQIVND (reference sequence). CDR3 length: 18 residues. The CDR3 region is CASSEREGRLLSYNEQFF. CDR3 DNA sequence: TGTGCCAGTAGTGAGCGGGAGGGCCGCCTGCTCTCCTACAATGAGCAGTTCTTC.

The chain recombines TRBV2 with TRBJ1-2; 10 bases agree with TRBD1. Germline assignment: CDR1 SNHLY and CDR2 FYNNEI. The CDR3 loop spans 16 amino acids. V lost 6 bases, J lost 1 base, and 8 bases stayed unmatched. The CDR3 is CASRPGQGTINYGYTF. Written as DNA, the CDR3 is TGTGCCAGCAGACCGGGACAGGGGACGATTAACTATGGCTACACCTTC. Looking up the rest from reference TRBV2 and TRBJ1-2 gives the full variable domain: EPEVTQTPSHQVTQMGQEVILRCVPISNHLYFYWYRQILGQKVEFLVSFYNNEISEKSEIFDDQFSVERPDGSNFTLKIRSTKLEDSAMYFCASRPGQGTINYGYTFGSGTRLTVV.

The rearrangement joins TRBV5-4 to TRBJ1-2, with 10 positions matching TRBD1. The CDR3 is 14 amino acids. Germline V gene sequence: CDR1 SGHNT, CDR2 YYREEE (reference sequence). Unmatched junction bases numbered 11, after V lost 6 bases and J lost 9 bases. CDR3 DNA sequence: TGTGCCAGCACCCCAGCCGGGACAGGGGTGAGCTACACCTTC. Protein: CASTPAGTGVSYTF.

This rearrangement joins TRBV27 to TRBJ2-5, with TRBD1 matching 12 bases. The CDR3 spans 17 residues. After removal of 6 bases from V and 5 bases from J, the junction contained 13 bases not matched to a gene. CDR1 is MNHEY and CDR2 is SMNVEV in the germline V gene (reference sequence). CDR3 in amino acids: CASRQSWGQGAGETQYF. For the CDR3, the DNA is TGTGCCAGCAGACAATCCTGGGGACAGGGGGCGGGGGAGACCCAGTACTTC.

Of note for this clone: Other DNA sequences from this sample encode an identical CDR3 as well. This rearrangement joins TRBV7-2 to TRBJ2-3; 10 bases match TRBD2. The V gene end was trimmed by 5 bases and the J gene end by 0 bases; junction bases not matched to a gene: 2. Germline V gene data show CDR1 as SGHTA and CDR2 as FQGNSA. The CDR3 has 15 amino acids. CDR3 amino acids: CASSLTSGSTDTQYF. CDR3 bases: TGTGCCAGCAGCCTGACTAGCGGGAGCACAGATACGCAGTATTTT.

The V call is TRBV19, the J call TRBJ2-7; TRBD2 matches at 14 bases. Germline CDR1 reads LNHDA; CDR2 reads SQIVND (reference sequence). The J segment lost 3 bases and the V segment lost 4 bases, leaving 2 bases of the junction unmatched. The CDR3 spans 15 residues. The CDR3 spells CASSKGTSGSYEQYF. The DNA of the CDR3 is TGTGCCAGTAGTAAAGGGACTAGCGGGAGCTACGAGCAGTACTTC.

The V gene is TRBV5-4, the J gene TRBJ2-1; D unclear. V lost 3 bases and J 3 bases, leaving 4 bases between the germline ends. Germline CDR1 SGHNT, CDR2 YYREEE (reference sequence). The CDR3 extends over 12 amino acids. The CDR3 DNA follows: TGTGCCAGCAGCTCTGACTACAATGAGCAGTTCTTC. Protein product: CASSSDYNEQFF.